Each of the 19 T cell receptor beta chains below was sequenced from the same sample in a study of control samples from healthy donors and cancer patients. Profiled with immunoSEQ multiplex PCR; TCRdb holds only in-frame clones, not every one. This sample has 150,000 to 180,000 clones, with about 94% found just once. The sequenced sample was blood. Receptors originate from a man aged 35 to 55 in good health.

V and J are TRBV7-3 and TRBJ1-2; 7 bases are shared with TRBD1. Unmatched junction bases numbered 11, after V lost 1 base and J lost 3 bases. Germline V gene sequence: CDR1 SGHTA, CDR2 FQGTGA. The CDR3 covers 17 residues. The CDR3 loop reads CASSLNARQGGDYGYTF. CDR3 sequence (DNA): TGTGCCAGCAGCTTAAACGCTCGGCAGGGGGGAGACTATGGCTACACCTTC.

The chain uses TRBV11-2 and TRBJ1-2; D gene unclear. This CDR3 spans 15 amino acids. Germline CDR1 SGHAT, CDR2 FQNNGV. Trimming shortened V by 3 bases and J by 3 bases, and 14 bases separated the two germline ends. The CDR3 is CASSLAQKPYYGYTF. CDR3 nucleotides: TGTGCCAGCAGCTTGGCACAGAAGCCTTACTATGGCTACACCTTC.

V is TRBV7-2 and J is TRBJ2-1; 12 bases line up with TRBD2. Germline trimming cut 1 base from V and 4 bases from J; bases unmatched to any gene: 8. The CDR3 has 18 residues. Germline loops: CDR1 SGHTA, CDR2 FQGNSA. The CDR3 spells CASSLGLAGGFSYNEQFF. Here the CDR3 DNA reads TGTGCCAGCAGCTTAGGGCTAGCGGGGGGGTTTTCGTACAATGAGCAGTTCTTC.

The chain carries TRBV7-2 and TRBJ1-1; D unresolved. V lost 0 bases and J lost 0, with 5 bases in between. The CDR3 spans 14 residues. Germline V lookup: CDR1 SGHTA, CDR2 FQGNSA. CDR3: CASSLAGLNTEAFF. The CDR3, as DNA: TGTGCCAGCAGCTTAGCAGGGTTGAACACTGAAGCTTTCTTT. Full variable domain (remainder filled in from reference TRBV7-2 and TRBJ1-1): GAGVSQSPSNKVTEKGKDVELRCDPISGHTALYWYRQSLGQGLEFLIYFQGNSAPDKSGLPSDRFSAERTGGSVSTLTIQRTQQEDSAVYLCASSLAGLNTEAFFGQGTRLTVV.

This rearrangement joins TRBV12-5 to TRBJ1-2; 8 bases match TRBD1. Per the germline V gene, CDR1 is LGHNT and CDR2 is FRNRAP. V dropped 0 bases and J dropped 7; count of bases not matched to a gene: 10. The CDR3 sequence is 16 residues long. The CDR3 spells CASGLVLGQGASGYTF. CDR3 coding DNA: TGTGCTAGTGGTTTGGTACTCGGGCAGGGGGCCTCTGGCTACACCTTC.

The V and J genes are TRBV19 and TRBJ1-4, with D hard to call. CDR1 is LNHDA and CDR2 is SQIVND in the germline V gene (reference sequence). This CDR3 is built from 14 residues. V was clipped by 0 bases and J by 1 base, with 3 bases between them. The CDR3 nucleotides read TGTGCCAGTAGTATAGATAGAACTAATGAAAAACTGTTTTTT. Translated: CASSIDRTNEKLFF.

The gene calls are TRBV24-1 and TRBJ2-3; D not resolved. Germline V CDR1 and CDR2: KGHDR, SFDVKD. The V gene lost 0 bases and the J gene lost 6 bases, with 12 bases spanning the gap. This CDR3 region has 15 residues. The CDR3: CATSDLRGPGDTQYF. The DNA for the CDR3 is TGTGCCACCAGTGATTTGCGAGGCCCTGGGGATACGCAGTATTTT.

This clone was observed a handful of times. This chain uses TRBV19 with TRBJ2-3, with no clear D. The V gene's germline CDR1 is LNHDA and CDR2 SQIVND (reference sequence). The CDR3 sequence is 14 residues long. Trimming stripped 3 bases from V and 6 bases from J, with 13 bases between. The chain's CDR3 is CASSIGWARDTQYF. CDR3 DNA: TGTGCCAGTAGTATTGGCTGGGCACGGGATACGCAGTATTTT.

This rearrangement joins TRBV14 to TRBJ1-6, with a possible D match to TRBD1 (6 bases). Trimming left V 6 bases short and J 6 bases short, with 12 bases between. Germline lookup yields CDR1 SGHDN and CDR2 FVKESK. CDR3 size: 14 residues. The CDR3 reads CASRRDTLNSPLHF. Here the CDR3 DNA reads TGTGCCAGCAGGAGGGACACCCTTAATTCACCCCTCCACTTT.

This chain connects TRBV11-2 to TRBJ2-7; D may be TRBD1 (6 bases). Trimming left V 1 base short and J 3 bases short, with 10 bases between. Per the germline V gene, CDR1 is SGHAT and CDR2 is FQNNGV. CDR3 size: 14 residues. This CDR3 reads CASSLALTGYEQYF. The CDR3 nucleotides read TGTGCCAGCAGCTTAGCGTTGACAGGCTACGAGCAGTACTTC.

This clone was detected once. The rearrangement joins TRBV18 to TRBJ2-3, with TRBD2 matching 8 bases. The length of the CDR3 is 16 residues. V trimming: 6 bases; J trimming: 0 bases; junction bases outside the gene matches: 8. Germline V gene sequence: CDR1 KGHSH, CDR2 LQKENI. The CDR3 sequence is CASSRSSGQSTDTQYF. CDR3 nucleotide sequence: TGTGCCAGCTCCCGCTCTAGCGGGCAAAGCACAGATACGCAGTATTTT.

This chain joins TRBV18 and TRBJ1-1; TRBD1 is a possible D gene (5 bases). This CDR3 has 14 amino acids. The germline V gene has CDR1 KGHSH and CDR2 LQKENI. The germline V and J ends were trimmed by 2 bases and 4 bases, with 11 bases remaining between them. The CDR3, as DNA: TGTGCCAGCTCACCATCCCAGGGCGGCACTGAAGCTTTCTTT. This sequence encodes CASSPSQGGTEAFF.

The chain carries TRBV27 and TRBJ2-5; D gene uncertain. This CDR3 is built from 14 residues. Germline assignment: CDR1 MNHEY and CDR2 SMNVEV (reference sequence). V lost 3 bases and J 2 bases, leaving 10 bases between the germline ends. CDR3 amino acids: CASSFGNRQETQYF. DNA for the CDR3: TGTGCCAGCAGTTTTGGGAACAGACAAGAGACCCAGTACTTC.

The V call is TRBV6-5, the J call TRBJ1-6; possibly TRBD1 for D (5 bases). The germline V gene has CDR1 MNHEY and CDR2 SVGAGI. CDR3 size: 13 residues. With 5 bases removed from V and 6 bases from J, the gap between germline ends came to 8 bases. The DNA of the CDR3 is TGTGCCAGCAGTAGGGGACCTAATTCACCCCTCCACTTT. Its translation: CASSRGPNSPLHF.

This sequence joins TRBV11-3 and TRBJ2-3, with D tentatively TRBD1 (7 bases). The CDR3 extends over 16 amino acids. Germline V gives CDR1 SGHNT, CDR2 YENEEA. V was pared by 5 bases and J by 0 bases, with 15 bases between. The CDR3 DNA reads TGTGCCAGCAGCCCAGGGGGGTGGGCTAGCACAGATACGCAGTATTTT. Translating it yields CASSPGGWASTDTQYF. Complete variable domain (other parts from reference TRBV11-3 and TRBJ2-3): EAGVVQSPRYKIIEKKQPVAFWCNPISGHNTLYWYLQNLGQGPELLIRYENEEAVDDSQLPKDRFSAERLKGVDSTLKIQPAELGDSAVYLCASSPGGWASTDTQYFGPGTRLTVL.

In its sample, this clone was seen once. V and J are TRBV6-5 and TRBJ1-5; D unresolved. V gave up 4 bases and J gave up 4 bases, with 8 bases separating them. The CDR3 loop spans 13 amino acids. Germline V gene sequence: CDR1 MNHEY, CDR2 SVGAGI. CDR3 nucleotides: TGTGCCAGCAGTTCCTTGGCGAATCAGCCCCAGCATTTT. It is translated as CASSSLANQPQHF.

The gene calls are TRBV19 and TRBJ1-1, with D possibly TRBD1 on 6 matching bases. CDR1 and CDR2 from the germline V gene are LNHDA and SQIVND (reference sequence). The CDR3 length is 14 residues. V was pared by 5 bases and J by 4 bases, with 14 bases between. CDR3 coding DNA: TGTGCCAGTAGTCCAGCATGGGGGCTCACTGAAGCTTTCTTT. Amino acid sequence: CASSPAWGLTEAFF.

The rearrangement uses TRBV27 and TRBJ1-2, with TRBD1 identical over 7 bases. The length of the CDR3 is 14 residues. J gave up 7 bases and V 1 base, and 6 bases lay outside the gene matches. CDR1 is MNHEY, CDR2 SMNVEV, per germline (reference sequence). The DNA for the CDR3 is TGTGCCAGCAGTTTATGGCCAGGGGGAAGTGGCTACACCTTC. It translates to CASSLWPGGSGYTF.

This sequence joins TRBV6-2 or TRBV6-3 and TRBJ2-1; D is unclear. The CDR3 sequence is 16 residues long. Germline V gene data show CDR1 as MNHEY and CDR2 as SVGEGT. V lost 6 bases and J 4 bases, leaving 19 bases between the germline ends. CDR3 sequence (DNA): TGTGCCAGCAGCCCTTTGAGCGCCGGAAGGTACAATGAGCAGTTCTTC. Translation gives CASSPLSAGRYNEQFF.